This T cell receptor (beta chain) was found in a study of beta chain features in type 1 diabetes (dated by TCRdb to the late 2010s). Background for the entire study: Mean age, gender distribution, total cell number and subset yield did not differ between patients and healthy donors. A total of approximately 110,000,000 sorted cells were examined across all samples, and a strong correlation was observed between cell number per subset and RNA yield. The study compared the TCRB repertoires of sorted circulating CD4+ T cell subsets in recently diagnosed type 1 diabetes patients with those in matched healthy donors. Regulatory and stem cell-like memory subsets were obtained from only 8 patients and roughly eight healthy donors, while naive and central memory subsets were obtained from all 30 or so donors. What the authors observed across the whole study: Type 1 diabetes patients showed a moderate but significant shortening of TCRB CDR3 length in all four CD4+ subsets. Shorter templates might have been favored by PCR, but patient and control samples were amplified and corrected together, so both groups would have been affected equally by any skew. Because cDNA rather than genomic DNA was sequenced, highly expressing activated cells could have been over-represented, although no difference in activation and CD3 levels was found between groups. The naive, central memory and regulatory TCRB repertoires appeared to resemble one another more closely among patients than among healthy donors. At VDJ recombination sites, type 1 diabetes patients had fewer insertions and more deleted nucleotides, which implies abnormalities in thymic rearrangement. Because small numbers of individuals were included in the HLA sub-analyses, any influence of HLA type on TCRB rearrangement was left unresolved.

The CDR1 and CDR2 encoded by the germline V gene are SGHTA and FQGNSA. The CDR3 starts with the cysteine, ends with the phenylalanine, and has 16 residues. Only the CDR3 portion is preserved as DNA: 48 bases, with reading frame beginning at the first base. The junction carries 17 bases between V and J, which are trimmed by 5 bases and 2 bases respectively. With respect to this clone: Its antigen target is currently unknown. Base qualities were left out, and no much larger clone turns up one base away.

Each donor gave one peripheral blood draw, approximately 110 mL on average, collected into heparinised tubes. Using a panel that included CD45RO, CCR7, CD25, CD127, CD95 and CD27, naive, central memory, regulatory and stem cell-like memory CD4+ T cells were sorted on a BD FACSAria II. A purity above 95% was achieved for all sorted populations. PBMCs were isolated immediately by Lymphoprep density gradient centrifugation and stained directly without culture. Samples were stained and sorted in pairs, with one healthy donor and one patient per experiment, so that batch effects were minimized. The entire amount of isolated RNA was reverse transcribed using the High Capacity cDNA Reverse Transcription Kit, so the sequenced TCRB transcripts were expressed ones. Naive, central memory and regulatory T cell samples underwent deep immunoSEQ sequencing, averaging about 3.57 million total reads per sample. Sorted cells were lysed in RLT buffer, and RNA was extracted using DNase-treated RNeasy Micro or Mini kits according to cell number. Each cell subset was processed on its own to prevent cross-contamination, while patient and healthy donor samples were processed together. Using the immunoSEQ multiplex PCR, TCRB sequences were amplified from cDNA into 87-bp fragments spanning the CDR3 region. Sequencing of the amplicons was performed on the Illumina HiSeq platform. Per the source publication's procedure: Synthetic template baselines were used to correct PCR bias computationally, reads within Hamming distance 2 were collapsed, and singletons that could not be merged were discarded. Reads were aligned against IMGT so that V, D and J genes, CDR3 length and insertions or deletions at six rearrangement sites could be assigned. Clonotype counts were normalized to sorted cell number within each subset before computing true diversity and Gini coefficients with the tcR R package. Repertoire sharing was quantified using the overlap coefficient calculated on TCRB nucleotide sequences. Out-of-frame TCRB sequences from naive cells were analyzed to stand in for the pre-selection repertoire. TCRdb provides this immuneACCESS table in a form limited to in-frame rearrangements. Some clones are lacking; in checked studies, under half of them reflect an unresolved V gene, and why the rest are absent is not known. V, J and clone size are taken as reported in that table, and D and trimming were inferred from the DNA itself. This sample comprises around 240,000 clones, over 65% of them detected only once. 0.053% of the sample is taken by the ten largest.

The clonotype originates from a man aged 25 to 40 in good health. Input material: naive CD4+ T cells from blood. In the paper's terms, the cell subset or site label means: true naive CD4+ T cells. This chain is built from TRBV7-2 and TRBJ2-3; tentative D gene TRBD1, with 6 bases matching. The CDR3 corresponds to CASSRVPGDITDTQYF. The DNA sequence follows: TGTGCCAGCAGCAGAGTCCCAGGGGACATCACAGATACGCAGTATTTT.